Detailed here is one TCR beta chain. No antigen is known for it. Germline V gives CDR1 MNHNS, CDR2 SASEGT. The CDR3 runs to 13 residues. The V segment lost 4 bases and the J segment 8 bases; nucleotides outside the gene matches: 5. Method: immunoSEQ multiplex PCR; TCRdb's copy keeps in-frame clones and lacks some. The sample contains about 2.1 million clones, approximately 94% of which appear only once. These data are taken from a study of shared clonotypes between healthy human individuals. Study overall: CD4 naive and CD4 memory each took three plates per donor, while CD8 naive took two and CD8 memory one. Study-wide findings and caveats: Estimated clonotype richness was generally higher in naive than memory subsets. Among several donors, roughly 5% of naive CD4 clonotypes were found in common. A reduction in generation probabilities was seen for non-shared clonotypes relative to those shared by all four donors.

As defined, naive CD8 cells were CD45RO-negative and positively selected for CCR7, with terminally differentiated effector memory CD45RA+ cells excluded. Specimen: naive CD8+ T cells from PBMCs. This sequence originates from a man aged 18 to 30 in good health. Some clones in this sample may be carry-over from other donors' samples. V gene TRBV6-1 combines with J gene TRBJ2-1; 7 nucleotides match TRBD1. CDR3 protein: CASSANRGDEQFF. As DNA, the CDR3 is TGTGCCAGCAGTGCGAACAGGGGCGATGAGCAGTTCTTC.